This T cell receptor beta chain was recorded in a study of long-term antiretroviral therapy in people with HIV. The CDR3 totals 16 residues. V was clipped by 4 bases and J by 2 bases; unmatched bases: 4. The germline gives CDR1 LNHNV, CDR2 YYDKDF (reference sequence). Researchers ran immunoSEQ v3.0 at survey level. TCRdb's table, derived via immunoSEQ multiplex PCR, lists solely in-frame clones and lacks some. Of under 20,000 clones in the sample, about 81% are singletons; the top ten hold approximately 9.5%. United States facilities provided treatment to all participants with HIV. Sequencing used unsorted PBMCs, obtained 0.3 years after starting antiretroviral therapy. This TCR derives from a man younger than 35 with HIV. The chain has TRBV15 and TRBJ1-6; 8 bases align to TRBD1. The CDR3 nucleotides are TGTGCCACCAGCAAAGACAGGGGAACCTATAATTCACCCCTCCACTTT. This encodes CATSKDRGTYNSPLHF.